A selection of T cell receptor beta chains follows, all from one sample in a study of T-cell memory formation after mild COVID-19. One entry per CDR3 protein results from TCRdb running MiXCR on the 5' RACE reads. The sample lists about 240,000 distinct CDR3 sequences; roughly 10% were seen once. Sample: PBMCs or a T cell subset sorted from them (not recorded which). Source of these receptors: a man between 18 and 29 years old who had mild COVID-19 (a few samples of this study predate the infection). Cell type and time point are not known. Each CDR3 is given with its conserved first and last residue. A D gene is named only where the DNA matches it firmly. Size values are once, few and many counts, or a class for expanded clones, and some rows have none.

TGCAGTGCTAGGACGCACACAGATACGCAGTATTTT CSARTHTDTQYF TRBV20-1 few TRBJ2-3 .
TGCGCCAGCAGTTCAGGGCCTAGCACAGATACGCAGTATTTT CASSSGPSTDTQYF TRBV5-1 many TRBJ2-3 .
TGTGCCAGCAACCAAAGGGGACATCCGAACACTGAAGCTTTCTTT CASNQRGHPNTEAFF TRBV6-2/TRBV6-3 . TRBJ1-1 .
TGTGCCAGCAGCTTGAGGGATTCACCTGCTGGGGCCAACGTCCTGACTTTC CASSLRDSPAGANVLTF TRBV7-9 . TRBJ2-6 .
TGCAGCGTTGATGAGACGACGGAGACCCAGTACTTC CSVDETTETQYF TRBV29-1 many TRBJ2-5 .
TGTGCCAGCAGCCTGAACGCCCCTGGGGCCAACGTCCTGACTTTC CASSLNAPGANVLTF TRBV5-4 few TRBJ2-6 .
TGCAGCGTTGGTGGTCTGGCGCATCCTCTTGGGGCCAACGTCCTGACTTTC CSVGGLAHPLGANVLTF TRBV29-1 . TRBJ2-6 .
TGTGCCAGTAGTATCGGCTGGGGCCATGAGCAGTTCTTC CASSIGWGHEQFF TRBV19 . TRBJ2-1 .
TGCAGCGTTGAAACGAACACTGAAGCTTTCTTT CSVETNTEAFF TRBV29-1 few TRBJ1-1 .
TGCAGTGCTAACCCCAGGCGGAGCTCCTACGAGCAGTACTTC CSANPRRSSYEQYF TRBV20-1 . TRBJ2-7 .
TGTGCCAGCACCCTCTCCGGGACTACTTTTGAAGCTTTCTTT CASTLSGTTFEAFF TRBV28 few TRBJ1-1 .
TGTGCCAGTAGTATGGTGGGGGCCTCCTACGAGCAGTACTTC CASSMVGASYEQYF TRBV19 . TRBJ2-7 .
TGCAGTGCTAGTAGTACAGGAGAACTCTATGGCTACACCTTC CSASSTGELYGYTF TRBV20-1 few TRBJ1-2 .
TGCAGTGCCCAGCCCCTACTCCCTCAGGGGGCCCTATATGGCTACACCTTC CSAQPLLPQGALYGYTF TRBV20-1 many TRBJ1-2 TRBD1
TGTGCCAGCAGCCAAGGAGGGTCCCGGGCTTTCTTT CASSQGGSRAFF TRBV3-1 many TRBJ1-1 .
TGTGCCAGCAGTTTCCAGCGGGGTCCGAAAGAGACCCAGTACTTC CASSFQRGPKETQYF TRBV12-3/TRBV12-4 . TRBJ2-5 TRBD2
TGTGCCAGCAGGATGAATAGACTAGCGGGGGCCAAAGAGACCCAGTACTTC CASRMNRLAGAKETQYF TRBV7-8 . TRBJ2-5 TRBD2
TGTGCCAGCAGCTTAGCACCTAGCGGGAGGGGGCTCACAGATACGCAGTATTTT CASSLAPSGRGLTDTQYF TRBV7-2 few TRBJ2-3 TRBD2
TGTGCCTGGAGCCCGAGACTAGCGGGGGCCCTCACAGATACGCAGTATTTT CAWSPRLAGALTDTQYF TRBV30 few TRBJ2-3 TRBD2
TGTGCCAGCAGTTACGAGACAGGGTTCTACAATGAGCAGTTCTTC CASSYETGFYNEQFF TRBV6-5 . TRBJ2-1 TRBD1
TGTGCCAGCAGTGACTCGATAAGCGCGGCGGAAGCTTTCTTT CASSDSISAAEAFF TRBV6-4 . TRBJ1-1 .
TGTGCCAGCAGCTTAGACAGGGCTAGAGCTTTCTTT CASSLDRARAFF TRBV7-9 few TRBJ1-1 .
TGTGCCAGCAGCCCCTTCTTCAACGGTCCCTACGAGCAGTACTTC CASSPFFNGPYEQYF TRBV12-3/TRBV12-4 few TRBJ2-7 .
TGTGCCAGCGCACAGGAGCTACTAGAGACCCAGTACTTC CASAQELLETQYF TRBV7-2 . TRBJ2-5 .
TGTGCCAGCAGTTACGGACCCCCAGGCTACAATGAGCAGTTCTTC CASSYGPPGYNEQFF TRBV6-2/TRBV6-3 . TRBJ2-1 .
TGCGCCAGCAGCTTGGATCAGGATAATGAAAAACTGTTTTTT CASSLDQDNEKLFF TRBV5-1 . TRBJ1-4 .
TGCGCCAGCAGCCACCGCCCGGCTTTCTTT CASSHRPAFF TRBV5-1 many TRBJ1-1 .
TGTGCCAGCAGCTTACGAGGGTCGGGCACTGAAGCTTTCTTT CASSLRGSGTEAFF TRBV7-9 . TRBJ1-1 .
TGTGCCTGGAGAGGGGTGGGGAGCAATCAGCCCCAGCATTTT CAWRGVGSNQPQHF TRBV30 . TRBJ1-5 .
TGTGCCAGCAGTCGACAGGGTGGTGAATCACCCCTCCACTTT CASSRQGGESPLHF TRBV6-5 . TRBJ1-6 TRBD1
TGTGCCAGCTCACCAGAGGCGGACCCAGATACGCAGTATTTT CASSPEADPDTQYF TRBV18 . TRBJ2-3 .
TGTGCCAGCAGGCTATCCGGTGGCTACACCTTC CASRLSGGYTF TRBV12-3/TRBV12-4 . TRBJ1-2 .
TGTGCCAGCAGCTTGCGGCAAATCACCGGGGAGCTGTTTTTT CASSLRQITGELFF TRBV6-6 few TRBJ2-2 .
TGTGCCAGCTCACCGGAAGGGGGTAGCTATGGCTACACCTTC CASSPEGGSYGYTF TRBV18 . TRBJ1-2 .
TGCGCCAGCAGTGAGAGACACACTGAAGCTTTCTTT CASSERHTEAFF TRBV10-1 few TRBJ1-1 .
TGTGCCAGCAGCGTAGGTCCCAGGGAGGGGTCCTACGAGCAGTACTTC CASSVGPREGSYEQYF TRBV9 . TRBJ2-7 TRBD2
TGCGCCAGCAGCTCCTTTCACGCGGGGAGTATATACGAGCAGTACTTC CASSSFHAGSIYEQYF TRBV5-1 few TRBJ2-7 .
TGTGCCAGCAGCTTCCCCTTAAACGTGGGGGGTGAAAAACTGTTTTTT CASSFPLNVGGEKLFF TRBV7-9 few TRBJ1-4 .
TGTGCCAGCAGTTCGGGGGGCAGGGGGTCACCCCTCCACTTT CASSSGGRGSPLHF TRBV12-3/TRBV12-4 . TRBJ1-6 TRBD1
TGTGCCAGCAGCTCAGGAATCAGGGAAAATCAGCCCCAGCATTTT CASSSGIRENQPQHF TRBV11-2 many TRBJ1-5 .
TGTGCCAGCAGCTCCGGACAGGGGGAGCTGTTTTTT CASSSGQGELFF TRBV7-3 . TRBJ2-2 .
TGCAGTGCTAGGTTTCTAGCGGGGGGGCCCAGCACAGATACGCAGTATTTT CSARFLAGGPSTDTQYF TRBV20-1 . TRBJ2-3 TRBD2
TGCGCCAGCAGCGGCGGTCTGACTAGCGGGGGGAGAGAGACCCAGTACTTC CASSGGLTSGGRETQYF TRBV5-1 . TRBJ2-5 TRBD2
TGCAGTGCTAGAGATGATGGGGGGTTCGGGACCCAGTACTTC CSARDDGGFGTQYF TRBV20-1 few TRBJ2-5 .
TGTGCCAGCAGCTTAGGAGGGACAGGGCCAGAGACCCAGTACTTC CASSLGGTGPETQYF TRBV7-3 once TRBJ2-5 TRBD1
TGCGCCAGCAGCTTGCGGGACAGCAGAAACACCATATATTTT CASSLRDSRNTIYF TRBV5-1 few TRBJ1-3 TRBD1
TGCAGTGCTAGCCGGGGTACTCAGCCCCAGCATTTT CSASRGTQPQHF TRBV20-1 . TRBJ1-5 .
TGTGCCAGCAGTCGCCGGCGCCCCTCTGGAAACACCATATATTTT CASSRRRPSGNTIYF TRBV6-5 . TRBJ1-3 .
TGTGCCAGCAGCAGGACGGGGGCTGTCTACAATGAGCAGTTCTTC CASSRTGAVYNEQFF TRBV9 few TRBJ2-1 .
TGTGCCACTCAGTCGACAGGGGGCTGGGGTGAAGCTTTCTTT CATQSTGGWGEAFF TRBV19 few TRBJ1-1 TRBD1
TGTGCCAGCAGCCAAGGAGTTCGGCTGAACACCGGGGAGCTGTTTTTT CASSQGVRLNTGELFF TRBV14 few TRBJ2-2 .
TGTGCCAGCAGCCAAACAGGGGGATGGAATGAGCAGTTCTTC CASSQTGGWNEQFF TRBV3-1 many TRBJ2-1 TRBD1
TGTGCCAGCAGCGTAGACCAGAACACACCCCTCCACTTT CASSVDQNTPLHF TRBV9 many TRBJ1-6 .
TGCAGCGTTGCACAGGGGCCGCGGACTGAAGCTTTCTTT CSVAQGPRTEAFF TRBV29-1 . TRBJ1-1 TRBD1